This TCR beta chain originates from a study of graft-versus-host responses after intestinal transplantation. As for the study in general: Multivisceral, liver-intestinal, or isolated intestinal transplants were received by the recipients. After anti-thymocyte globulin induction, recipients took tacrolimus and steroids for 2 to 3 years.

Profiling relied on immunoSEQ multiplex PCR, and the TCRdb table lists in-frame clones only, not all of them. The table has 14,000 or so clones, under 85% seen once. Tissue from the graft was processed to free its intraepithelial and lamina propria lymphocytes. Turning to this clone: Its antigen is not known.

The CDR3 extends over 14 amino acids. The germline CDR1 and CDR2 sequences are MDHEN and SYDVKM. V lost 7 bases and J lost 4, with 15 bases in between. Study-wide results and limits: Allografts from individuals with graft-donor T cell macrochimerism displayed high graft-versus-host to host-versus-graft clonal ratios. Ileal or blood samples showed some GvH clones first, and such clones were also found in recipient marrow.

The genes are TRBV28 and TRBJ2-3; the D gene is possibly TRBD2 (6 bases). The clonotype comes from a human patient who received an intestinal transplant, so some T cells may come from the graft donor. The sequencing here drew on ileum tissue, taken roughly 28 days after intestinal transplant. CDR3 sequence: CASNPVGGPDTQYF. CDR3 coding DNA: TGTGCCAGCAACCCAGTGGGGGGACCAGATACGCAGTATTTT.